The rows below give T cell receptor beta chains drawn from one sample of a study of post-analysis software for immune sequencing data. MiXCR, run by TCRdb on the PCR reads, gives a single entry per CDR3 protein. Here the sample spans fewer than 850,000 distinct CDR3 sequences, around 42% being singletons. Material: blood. These receptors all come from a girl aged 10 to 17 with multiple sclerosis. The CDR3 runs from the conserved cysteine through the conserved F or W. The D gene is left open where the match is weak. Size is stated for part of the rows, as once, few or many counts, or as a class when the clone is expanded.

cdr3_nt: TGCTCTGGCGGTAGCACAGATACGCAGTATTTT
cdr3_aa: CSGGSTDTQYF
v_call: TRBV30
clone_size: once
d_call: .
j_call: TRBJ2-3

cdr3_nt: TGTGCCAGCAGTGAATATTTTATGACTCCCGCTGAGCAGTTCTTC
cdr3_aa: CASSEYFMTPAEQFF
v_call: TRBV25-1
clone_size: .
d_call: .
j_call: TRBJ2-1

cdr3_nt: TGTGCCATCAGGGAGCAGGGGGAGAGCTCCTACAATGAGCAGTTCTTC
cdr3_aa: CAIREQGESSYNEQFF
v_call: TRBV10-3
clone_size: few
d_call: TRBD1
j_call: TRBJ2-1

cdr3_nt: TGCAGTGCTAGAGAGTGGCGGGAGAGGTCCTACGAGCAGTACTTC
cdr3_aa: CSAREWRERSYEQYF
v_call: TRBV20-1
clone_size: few
d_call: TRBD2
j_call: TRBJ2-7

cdr3_nt: TGCAGTGCTAGAGACCTTACCGGGGCCAACGTCCTGACTTTC
cdr3_aa: CSARDLTGANVLTF
v_call: TRBV20-1
clone_size: .
d_call: .
j_call: TRBJ2-6

cdr3_nt: TGTGCCAGCTCACCACGGGTAGACGGGGATACGCAGTATTTT
cdr3_aa: CASSPRVDGDTQYF
v_call: TRBV18
clone_size: .
d_call: .
j_call: TRBJ2-3

cdr3_nt: TGTGCCAGCAGCTTAGATACTTACCTTAATGAGCAGTTCTTC
cdr3_aa: CASSLDTYLNEQFF
v_call: TRBV7-2
clone_size: .
d_call: .
j_call: TRBJ2-1

cdr3_nt: TGTGCCAGCAGCTCGCCGTTGCTAGCCCCAAGGCAGCAAGAGACCCAGTACTTC
cdr3_aa: CASSSPLLAPRQQETQYF
v_call: TRBV7-6
clone_size: few
d_call: .
j_call: TRBJ2-5

cdr3_nt: TGTGCCAGCAGCTATTCCTTGTTCACTGAAGCTTTCTTT
cdr3_aa: CASSYSLFTEAFF
v_call: TRBV7-2
clone_size: few
d_call: .
j_call: TRBJ1-1

cdr3_nt: TGTGCCTGGTCCAGGGGGGAAAGCACAGATACGCAGTATTTT
cdr3_aa: CAWSRGESTDTQYF
v_call: TRBV30
clone_size: .
d_call: .
j_call: TRBJ2-3

cdr3_nt: TGCGCCAGCAGCTTGGGGTGGGGACCGGACAGGAGGTCCTACGAGCAGTACTTC
cdr3_aa: CASSLGWGPDRRSYEQYF
v_call: TRBV5-1
clone_size: .
d_call: TRBD1
j_call: TRBJ2-7

cdr3_nt: TGTGCCAGCAGCTTAGCGGTGACAGGGGGCAGCAATCAGCCCCAGCATTTT
cdr3_aa: CASSLAVTGGSNQPQHF
v_call: TRBV7-2
clone_size: .
d_call: TRBD1
j_call: TRBJ1-5

cdr3_nt: TGTGCCAGCAGCTTGGGTTTGGGACCGGGCACAGATACGCAGTATTTT
cdr3_aa: CASSLGLGPGTDTQYF
v_call: TRBV5-5
clone_size: .
d_call: .
j_call: TRBJ2-3

cdr3_nt: TGTGCCAGCAGTCCCAGTACTAGCGGGATACCACTCAATGAGCAGTACTTC
cdr3_aa: CASSPSTSGIPLNEQYF
v_call: TRBV28
clone_size: .
d_call: TRBD2
j_call: TRBJ2-5

cdr3_nt: TGTGCCAGCAGCTTAGGAGTTGCGGGAGGGCCCTACGAGCAGTACTTC
cdr3_aa: CASSLGVAGGPYEQYF
v_call: TRBV7-6
clone_size: .
d_call: TRBD2
j_call: TRBJ2-7

cdr3_nt: TGCAGTGCTAGAGTACCAACTAGCACAGATACGCAGTATTTT
cdr3_aa: CSARVPTSTDTQYF
v_call: TRBV20-1
clone_size: few
d_call: .
j_call: TRBJ2-3

cdr3_nt: TGTGCCAGCAGTTACTGGACCCCGGGACAAACGAACACTGAAGCTTTCTTT
cdr3_aa: CASSYWTPGQTNTEAFF
v_call: TRBV6-5
clone_size: .
d_call: .
j_call: TRBJ1-1

cdr3_nt: TGTGCCAGCAGTCCGGGACAGGGGCCAAGTTTTAACTATGGCTACACCTTC
cdr3_aa: CASSPGQGPSFNYGYTF
v_call: TRBV6-1
clone_size: .
d_call: TRBD1
j_call: TRBJ1-2

cdr3_nt: TGCGCCAGCAGCCAAGATGAGAGGGTTTGGTATGGCTACACCTTC
cdr3_aa: CASSQDERVWYGYTF
v_call: TRBV4-1
clone_size: .
d_call: .
j_call: TRBJ1-2

cdr3_nt: TGTGCCAGCAGCCTTAGAGGGCTCGGTGAGCAGTTCTTC
cdr3_aa: CASSLRGLGEQFF
v_call: TRBV7-3
clone_size: many
d_call: .
j_call: TRBJ2-1

cdr3_nt: TGCAGCGTGGAAGGCGGCAGGGGCGTAAACCACGAGCAGTACTTC
cdr3_aa: CSVEGGRGVNHEQYF
v_call: TRBV29-1
clone_size: .
d_call: .
j_call: TRBJ2-7

cdr3_nt: TGTGCCAGCAGTTATTATAGAAGTACGTACACCTACGAGCAGTACTTC
cdr3_aa: CASSYYRSTYTYEQYF
v_call: TRBV6-2/TRBV6-3
clone_size: .
d_call: .
j_call: TRBJ2-7

cdr3_nt: TGTGCCAGCAGCTTTGAAGCAATGAGGGAAAAACTGTTTTTT
cdr3_aa: CASSFEAMREKLFF
v_call: TRBV7-9
clone_size: .
d_call: .
j_call: TRBJ1-4

cdr3_nt: TGTGCCAGCAGTCCGAATCTCCCCCAAGCTAACTATGGCTACACCTTC
cdr3_aa: CASSPNLPQANYGYTF
v_call: TRBV12-3/TRBV12-4
clone_size: .
d_call: .
j_call: TRBJ1-2

cdr3_nt: TGTGCCAGCAGCTTGGGGGAAATCGCTGGCTACACCTTC
cdr3_aa: CASSLGEIAGYTF
v_call: TRBV13
clone_size: few
d_call: .
j_call: TRBJ1-2

cdr3_nt: TGTGCCAGCAGCTTAGTGGTGGGACTCCAGAACATTCAGTACTTC
cdr3_aa: CASSLVVGLQNIQYF
v_call: TRBV11-3
clone_size: .
d_call: .
j_call: TRBJ2-4

cdr3_nt: TGTGCCAGCAGTTTAGGGGCGGGAGGGTCCTTGGGGACCCAGTACTTC
cdr3_aa: CASSLGAGGSLGTQYF
v_call: TRBV12-3/TRBV12-4
clone_size: .
d_call: TRBD2
j_call: TRBJ2-5

cdr3_nt: TGCGCCAGCAGCTTGGCGGGACTAGCAAGAAGCTCCTACAATGAGCAGTTCTTC
cdr3_aa: CASSLAGLARSSYNEQFF
v_call: TRBV5-1
clone_size: few
d_call: TRBD2
j_call: TRBJ2-1

cdr3_nt: TGCAGTGCCCCCATCCCGGGAGGGCGGGCAGATACGCAGTATTTT
cdr3_aa: CSAPIPGGRADTQYF
v_call: TRBV20-1
clone_size: .
d_call: TRBD2
j_call: TRBJ2-3

cdr3_nt: TGTGCCAGCAGTTACCGGTCGGTGGAGACCCAGTACTTC
cdr3_aa: CASSYRSVETQYF
v_call: TRBV6-6
clone_size: .
d_call: .
j_call: TRBJ2-5

cdr3_nt: TGCAGTGCAAACAATCGACTAGACTCCTACGAGCAGTACTTC
cdr3_aa: CSANNRLDSYEQYF
v_call: TRBV20-1
clone_size: .
d_call: .
j_call: TRBJ2-7

cdr3_nt: TGTGCCAGCAGTTACGAAGCGGCGAGCTCCTACGAGCAGTACTTC
cdr3_aa: CASSYEAASSYEQYF
v_call: TRBV6-5
clone_size: .
d_call: .
j_call: TRBJ2-7

cdr3_nt: TGTGCCAGCAGTCGTCGGGACAGGGCCTCCTACGAGCAGTACTTC
cdr3_aa: CASSRRDRASYEQYF
v_call: TRBV6-2/TRBV6-3
clone_size: .
d_call: TRBD1
j_call: TRBJ2-7

cdr3_nt: TGTGCCGTAAAAAGACGGACCCCGGAGATGTTGGATACGCAGTATTTT
cdr3_aa: CAVKRRTPEMLDTQYF
v_call: TRBV6-6
clone_size: .
d_call: .
j_call: TRBJ2-3

cdr3_nt: TGTGCCACCAGTGATTGGGGCGCAGCAGATACGCAGTATTTT
cdr3_aa: CATSDWGAADTQYF
v_call: TRBV24-1
clone_size: few
d_call: .
j_call: TRBJ2-3

cdr3_nt: TGTGCCAGCTCACCGACTAATGAAAAACTGTTTTTT
cdr3_aa: CASSPTNEKLFF
v_call: TRBV18
clone_size: .
d_call: .
j_call: TRBJ1-4

cdr3_nt: TGTGCCAGCAGCTTAGACGTGTCAGGGGGTACAGATACGCAGTATTTT
cdr3_aa: CASSLDVSGGTDTQYF
v_call: TRBV7-6
clone_size: few
d_call: TRBD1
j_call: TRBJ2-3

cdr3_nt: TGTGCCAGCACCGCCCCCGGGACTAGCTCCTACGAGCAGTACTTC
cdr3_aa: CASTAPGTSSYEQYF
v_call: TRBV6-6
clone_size: few
d_call: TRBD2
j_call: TRBJ2-7

cdr3_nt: TGTGCCAGCAGCTTAGCGCAGGATTATAGCGGCTACGAGCAGTACTTC
cdr3_aa: CASSLAQDYSGYEQYF
v_call: TRBV7-2
clone_size: .
d_call: .
j_call: TRBJ2-7

cdr3_nt: TGTGCCAGCCTATCGACCGGGACTCCCTCCTACGAGCAGTACTTC
cdr3_aa: CASLSTGTPSYEQYF
v_call: TRBV6-5
clone_size: few
d_call: .
j_call: TRBJ2-7